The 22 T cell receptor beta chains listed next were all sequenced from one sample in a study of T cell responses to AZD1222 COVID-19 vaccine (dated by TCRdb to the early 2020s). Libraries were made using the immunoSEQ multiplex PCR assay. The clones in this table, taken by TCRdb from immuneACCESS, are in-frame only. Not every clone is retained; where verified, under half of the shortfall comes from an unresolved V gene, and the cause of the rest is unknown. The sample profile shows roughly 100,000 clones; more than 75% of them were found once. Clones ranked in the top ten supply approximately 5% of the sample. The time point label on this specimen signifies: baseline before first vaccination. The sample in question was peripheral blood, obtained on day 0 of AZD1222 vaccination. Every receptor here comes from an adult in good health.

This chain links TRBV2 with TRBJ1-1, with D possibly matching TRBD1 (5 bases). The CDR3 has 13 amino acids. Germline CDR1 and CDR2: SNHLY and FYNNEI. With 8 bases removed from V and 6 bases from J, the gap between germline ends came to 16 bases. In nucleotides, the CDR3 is TGTGCCAGCGGAATCGGGGGATTTGCTGAAGCTTTCTTT. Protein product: CASGIGGFAEAFF.

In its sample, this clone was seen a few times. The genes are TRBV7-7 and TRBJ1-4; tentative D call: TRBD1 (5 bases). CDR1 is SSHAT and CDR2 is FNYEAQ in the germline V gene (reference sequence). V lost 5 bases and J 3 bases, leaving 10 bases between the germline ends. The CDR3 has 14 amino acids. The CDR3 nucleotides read TGTGCCAGCAGCCCCGGGGGATCTAATGAAAAACTGTTTTTT. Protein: CASSPGGSNEKLFF. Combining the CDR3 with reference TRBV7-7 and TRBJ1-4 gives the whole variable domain GAGVSQSPRYKVTKRGQDVTLRCDPISSHATLYWYQQALGQGPEFLTYFNYEAQPDKSGLPSDRFSAERPEGSISTLTIQRTEQRDSAMYRCASSPGGSNEKLFFGSGTQLSVL.

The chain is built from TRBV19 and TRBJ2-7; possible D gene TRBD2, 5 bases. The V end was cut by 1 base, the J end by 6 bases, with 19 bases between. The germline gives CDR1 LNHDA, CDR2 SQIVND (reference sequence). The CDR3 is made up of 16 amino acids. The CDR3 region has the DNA TGTGCCAGTAGTATAGGATCCCGGGGTGGAGCCGCCGAGCAGTACTTC. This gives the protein CASSIGSRGGAAEQYF.

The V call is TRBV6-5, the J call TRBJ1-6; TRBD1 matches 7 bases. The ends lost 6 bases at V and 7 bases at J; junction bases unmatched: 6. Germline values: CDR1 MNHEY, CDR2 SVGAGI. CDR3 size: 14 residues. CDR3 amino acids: CASSQTGDNSPLHF. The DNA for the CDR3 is TGTGCCAGCAGCCAAACAGGGGACAATTCACCCCTCCACTTT.

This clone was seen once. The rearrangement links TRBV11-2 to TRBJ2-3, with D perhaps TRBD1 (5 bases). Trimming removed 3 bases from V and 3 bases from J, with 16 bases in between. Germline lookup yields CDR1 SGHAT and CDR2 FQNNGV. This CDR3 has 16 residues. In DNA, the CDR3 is TGTGCCAGCAGCTTGATGGGGCAGTTCAGGACAGATACGCAGTATTTT. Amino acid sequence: CASSLMGQFRTDTQYF.

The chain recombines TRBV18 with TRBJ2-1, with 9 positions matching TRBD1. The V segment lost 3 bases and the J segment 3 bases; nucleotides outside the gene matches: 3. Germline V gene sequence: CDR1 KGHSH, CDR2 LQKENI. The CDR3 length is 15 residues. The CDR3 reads CASSPGTGFYNEQFF. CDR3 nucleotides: TGTGCCAGCTCACCCGGGACAGGGTTCTACAATGAGCAGTTCTTC.

CDR3 in DNA: TGTGCCAGCAGCTTCCGAGGGTACCGGGATTATGGGTTCTTC. This codes for CASSFRGYRDYGFF. The chain joins TRBV11-2 to TRBJ2-1, with D perhaps matching TRBD2 (5 bases). With 3 bases removed from V and 15 bases from J, the gap between germline ends came to 21 bases. The CDR3 spans 14 residues. The V gene's germline CDR1 is SGHAT and CDR2 FQNNGV.

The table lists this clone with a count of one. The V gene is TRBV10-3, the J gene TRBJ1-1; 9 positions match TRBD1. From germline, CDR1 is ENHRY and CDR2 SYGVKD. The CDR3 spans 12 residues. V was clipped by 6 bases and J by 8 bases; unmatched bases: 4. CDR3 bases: TGTGCCATCAGCTGGGACAGGGCGGAAGCTTTCTTT. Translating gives CAISWDRAEAFF.

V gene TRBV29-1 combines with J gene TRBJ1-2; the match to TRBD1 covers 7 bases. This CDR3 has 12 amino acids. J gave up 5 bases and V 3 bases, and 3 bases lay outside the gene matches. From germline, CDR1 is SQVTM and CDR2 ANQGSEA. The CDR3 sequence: CSVEGQRYGYTF. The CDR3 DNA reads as TGCAGCGTTGAGGGACAGCGGTATGGCTACACCTTC.

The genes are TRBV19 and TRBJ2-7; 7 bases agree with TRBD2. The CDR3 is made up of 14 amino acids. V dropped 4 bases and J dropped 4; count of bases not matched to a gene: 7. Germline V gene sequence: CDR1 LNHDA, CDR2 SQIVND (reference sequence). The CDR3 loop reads CASSTRSGEYEQYF. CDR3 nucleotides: TGTGCCAGTAGTACTCGGAGCGGGGAATACGAGCAGTACTTC.

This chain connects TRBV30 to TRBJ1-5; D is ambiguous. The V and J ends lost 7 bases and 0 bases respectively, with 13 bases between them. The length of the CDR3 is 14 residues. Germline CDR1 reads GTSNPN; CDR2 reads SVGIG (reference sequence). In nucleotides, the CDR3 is TGTGCCTTCGCCCGACGGGGTAGCAATCAGCCCCAGCATTTT. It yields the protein CAFARRGSNQPQHF.

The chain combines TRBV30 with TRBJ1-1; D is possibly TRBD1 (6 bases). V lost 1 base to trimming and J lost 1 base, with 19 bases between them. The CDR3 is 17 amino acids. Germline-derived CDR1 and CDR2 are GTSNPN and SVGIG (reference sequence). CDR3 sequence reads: CAWSEGDTITPNTEAFF. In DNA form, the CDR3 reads TGTGCCTGGAGTGAGGGGGATACTATTACCCCGAACACTGAAGCTTTCTTT.

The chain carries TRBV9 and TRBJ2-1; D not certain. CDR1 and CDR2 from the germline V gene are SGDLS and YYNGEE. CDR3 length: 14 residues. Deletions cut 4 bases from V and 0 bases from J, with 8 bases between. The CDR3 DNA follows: TGTGCCAGCAGCCCAGGAAGCTCCTACAATGAGCAGTTCTTC. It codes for CASSPGSSYNEQFF. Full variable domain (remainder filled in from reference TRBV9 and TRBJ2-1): DSGVTQTPKHLITATGQRVTLRCSPRSGDLSVYWYQQSLDQGLQFLIQYYNGEERAKGNILERFSAQQFPDLHSELNLSSLELGDSALYFCASSPGSSYNEQFFGPGTRLTVL.

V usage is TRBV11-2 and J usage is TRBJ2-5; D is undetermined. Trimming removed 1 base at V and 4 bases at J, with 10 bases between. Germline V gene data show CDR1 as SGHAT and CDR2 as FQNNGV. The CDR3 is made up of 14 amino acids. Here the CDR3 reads CASSLVFPGETQYF. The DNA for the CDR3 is TGTGCCAGCAGCTTAGTATTCCCAGGAGAGACCCAGTACTTC.

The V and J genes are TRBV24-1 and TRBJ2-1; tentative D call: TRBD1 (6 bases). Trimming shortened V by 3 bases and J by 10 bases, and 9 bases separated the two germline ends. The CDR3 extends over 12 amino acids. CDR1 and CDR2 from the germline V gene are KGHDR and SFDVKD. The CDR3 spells CATSDPGTEQFF. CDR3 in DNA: TGTGCCACCAGTGATCCCGGGACAGAGCAGTTCTTC.

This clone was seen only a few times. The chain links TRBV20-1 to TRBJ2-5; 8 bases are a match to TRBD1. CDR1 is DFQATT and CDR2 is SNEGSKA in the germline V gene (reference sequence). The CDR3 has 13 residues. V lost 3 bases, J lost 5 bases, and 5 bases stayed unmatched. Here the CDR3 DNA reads TGCAGTGCTAGTGCCAGGGGGCTGGAGACCCAGTACTTC. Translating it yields CSASARGLETQYF.

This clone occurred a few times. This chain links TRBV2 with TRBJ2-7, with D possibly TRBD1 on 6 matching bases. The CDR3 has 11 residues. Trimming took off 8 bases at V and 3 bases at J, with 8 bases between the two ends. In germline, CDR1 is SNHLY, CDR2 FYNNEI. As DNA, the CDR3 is TGTGCCAGCCAACAGGGCTACGAGCAGTACTTC. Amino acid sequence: CASQQGYEQYF.

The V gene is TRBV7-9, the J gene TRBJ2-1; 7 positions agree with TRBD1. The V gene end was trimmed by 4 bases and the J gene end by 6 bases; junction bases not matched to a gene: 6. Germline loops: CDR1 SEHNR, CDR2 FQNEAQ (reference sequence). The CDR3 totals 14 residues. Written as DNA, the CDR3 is TGTGCCAGCAGCTATACAGGGGCCATCAATGAGCAGTTCTTC. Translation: CASSYTGAINEQFF.

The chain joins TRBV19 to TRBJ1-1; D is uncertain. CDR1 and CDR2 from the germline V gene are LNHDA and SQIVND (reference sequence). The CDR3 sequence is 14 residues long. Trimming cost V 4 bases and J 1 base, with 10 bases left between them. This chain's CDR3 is CASSTVTANTEAFF. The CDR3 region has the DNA TGTGCCAGTAGTACCGTAACAGCGAACACTGAAGCTTTCTTT.

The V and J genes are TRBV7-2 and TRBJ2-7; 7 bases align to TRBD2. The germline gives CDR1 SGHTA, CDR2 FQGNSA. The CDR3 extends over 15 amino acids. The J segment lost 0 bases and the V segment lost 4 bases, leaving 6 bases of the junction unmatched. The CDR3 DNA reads TGTGCCAGCAGCTACTCCTGGGGGGGCTCCTACGAGCAGTACTTC. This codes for CASSYSWGGSYEQYF.

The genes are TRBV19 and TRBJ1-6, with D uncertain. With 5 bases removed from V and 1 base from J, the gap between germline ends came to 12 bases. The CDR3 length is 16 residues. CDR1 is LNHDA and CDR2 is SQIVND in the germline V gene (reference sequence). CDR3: CASSSRRGSYNSPLHF. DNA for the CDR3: TGTGCCAGTAGTTCCCGTCGGGGATCCTATAATTCACCCCTCCACTTT.

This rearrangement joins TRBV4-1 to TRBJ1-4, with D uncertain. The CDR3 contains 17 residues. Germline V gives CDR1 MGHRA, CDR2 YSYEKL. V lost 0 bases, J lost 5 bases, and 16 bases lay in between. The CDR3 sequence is CASSQEVVVQLNEKLFF. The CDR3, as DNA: TGCGCCAGCAGCCAAGAGGTGGTGGTGCAGTTGAATGAAAAACTGTTTTTT.